These 27 T cell receptor beta chains were sequenced from one sample in a study of human T cells and chemical hapten exposure. Time point reported: patch test 1, 2 weeks after DPC sensitization. Described treatment: therapeutic diphenylcyclopropenone sensitization with weekly scalp DPC. From the RACE reads, TCRdb called clonotypes with MiXCR, one entry per CDR3 protein. The table lists 70,000 to 100,000 distinct CDR3 sequences, 6% to 9% of them singletons. Sample: whole blood, taken in connection with sensitization to the hapten diphenylcyclopropenone (DPC). Source of these receptors: a young woman with alopecia areata. Some clones in this sample may be carry-over from other donors' samples.

This clonotype was detected many times. The V gene is TRBV3-1, the J gene TRBJ2-1, with 10 bases identical to TRBD1. The CDR3 totals 15 residues. J lost 4 bases, V lost 4 bases, and 4 bases had no gene match. Germline-derived CDR1 and CDR2 are LGHDT and YNNKEL (reference sequence). Written as DNA, the CDR3 is TGTGCCAGCAGCCGTCCGGGACAGGGGTACAATGAGCAGTTCTTC. Amino acid sequence: CASSRPGQGYNEQFF.

Many counts were recorded for this clonotype. The V call is TRBV14, the J call TRBJ2-1; D unresolved. The V gene lost 0 bases and the J gene lost 6 bases, with 12 bases spanning the gap. The CDR3 spans 15 residues. In germline, CDR1 is SGHDN, CDR2 FVKESK. The CDR3 reads CASSQDGQVVNEQFF. For the CDR3, the DNA is TGTGCCAGCAGCCAAGATGGGCAGGTGGTCAATGAGCAGTTCTTC.

The J gene is TRBJ2-2, the V gene TRBV5-6; a weak D match, TRBD1 (6 bases). The CDR3 spans 15 residues. Germline V gene data show CDR1 as SGHDT and CDR2 as YYEEEE. The V and J ends lost 0 bases and 5 bases respectively, with 11 bases between them. CDR3 bases: TGTGCCAGCAGCTTGGATGGGGGCGGTACCGGGGAGCTGTTTTTT. Translating gives CASSLDGGGTGELFF.

This clonotype was observed many times. The J gene is TRBJ2-4, the V gene TRBV5-6; a weak D match, TRBD1 (6 bases). Trimming took 1 base from V and 4 from J, leaving 9 bases between them. CDR1 is SGHDT, CDR2 YYEEEE, per germline. The CDR3 sequence is 14 residues long. The CDR3 protein is CASSLRGGKNIQYF. The CDR3 DNA reads TGTGCCAGCAGCTTGAGAGGGGGAAAAAACATTCAGTACTTC.

This clonotype showed up many times. At one end, the junction sequence differs from germline, possibly due to a read error. The CDR3 protein is CASSTGTGGETQYF. Here the CDR3 DNA reads TGTGCTAGCAGCACCGGGACAGGGGGAGAGACCCAGTACTTC. This chain connects TRBV7-7 to TRBJ2-5, with 11 bases lining up with TRBD1. Germline loops: CDR1 SSHAT, CDR2 FNYEAQ (reference sequence). The CDR3 extends over 14 amino acids.

The chain uses TRBV5-4 and TRBJ2-3, with 15 bases lining up with TRBD2. In germline, CDR1 is SGHNT, CDR2 YYREEE (reference sequence). This CDR3 is 18 amino acids long. V lost 3 bases, J lost 3 bases, and 8 bases stayed unmatched. The CDR3 loop is CASSYGLAGGGRTDTQYF. CDR3 sequence (DNA): TGTGCCAGCAGCTATGGACTAGCGGGGGGGGGGCGAACAGATACGCAGTATTTT.

This chain uses TRBV6-5 with TRBJ2-5, with 9 positions matching TRBD2. J lost 2 bases, V lost 0 bases, and 7 bases had no gene match. Germline CDR1 is MNHEY and CDR2 is SVGAGI. The CDR3 runs to 17 residues. The DNA of the CDR3 is TGTGCCAGCAGTTACTCGGGGCTAGCGGGGTTTCAAGAGACCCAGTACTTC. This sequence encodes CASSYSGLAGFQETQYF.

This clonotype was observed a handful of times. The V call is TRBV4-1, the J call TRBJ2-1; a weak D match, TRBD1 (5 bases). Trimming stripped 0 bases from V and 0 bases from J, with 12 bases between. In germline, CDR1 is MGHRA, CDR2 YSYEKL. The CDR3 is 17 residues long. CDR3 sequence (DNA): TGCGCCAGCAGCCAAGATAGGGGTGTCGTCTCCTACAATGAGCAGTTCTTC. Protein product: CASSQDRGVVSYNEQFF.

This clonotype was observed a few times. V and J are TRBV20-1 and TRBJ2-3; 13 nucleotides agree with TRBD2. The CDR3 has 20 residues. V dropped 4 bases and J dropped 2; count of bases not matched to a gene: 18. Germline V gene lookup returns CDR1 DFQATT and CDR2 SNEGSKA (reference sequence). Written as DNA, the CDR3 is TGCAGTGCTAAATTGGTCCCAACTAGCGGGGGGGCCCGGGACACAGATACGCAGTATTTT. Translation gives CSAKLVPTSGGARDTDTQYF.

The table lists this clonotype with a few counts. This chain links TRBV6-6 with TRBJ1-2; 7 positions agree with TRBD1. V shed 4 bases and J 3 bases; nucleotides not matched to a gene: 5. The V gene's germline CDR1 is MNHNY and CDR2 SVGAGI (reference sequence). CDR3 size: 14 residues. CDR3 sequence: CASSSVRGDYGYTF. CDR3 in DNA: TGTGCCAGCAGTTCAGTCAGGGGGGACTATGGCTACACCTTC.

This clonotype was observed a few times. The chain links TRBV5-1 to TRBJ2-1; D remains unclear. Germline CDR1 is SGHRS and CDR2 is YFSETQ. Trimming pared 0 bases from V and 6 bases from J, leaving 13 bases between. There are 15 residues in the CDR3. The CDR3 coding sequence is TGCGCCAGCAGCTTGGTCAGGCAGGCCGTCAATGAGCAGTTCTTC. Its protein product is CASSLVRQAVNEQFF.

This clonotype was found many times. V usage is TRBV3-1 and J usage is TRBJ2-2; D is unclear. Trimming removed 0 bases from V and 7 bases from J, with 9 bases in between. The CDR3 extends over 14 amino acids. Germline V gene lookup returns CDR1 LGHDT and CDR2 YNNKEL (reference sequence). The CDR3 nucleotides are TGTGCCAGCAGCCAAGAATCGTGGGGCGGGGAGCTGTTTTTT. It codes for CASSQESWGGELFF. Together with reference TRBV3-1 and TRBJ2-2, the CDR3 gives the full variable domain: DTAVSQTPKYLVTQMGNDKSIKCEQNLGHDTMYWYKQDSKKFLKIMFSYNNKELIINETVPNRFSPKSPDKAHLNLHINSLELGDSAVYFCASSQESWGGELFFGEGSRLTVL.

This clonotype has at least ten counts. CDR3 sequence: CASSLVGRRDTEAFF. DNA of the CDR3: TGTGCCAGCAGTTTGGTGGGGAGAAGGGACACTGAAGCTTTCTTT. V and J are TRBV12-3 or TRBV12-4 and TRBJ1-1, with D uncertain. Trimming removed 3 bases from V and 3 bases from J, with 14 bases in between. The CDR3 sequence is 15 residues long.

There are many counts of this clonotype. The chain links TRBV7-9 to TRBJ2-1; tentatively, D is TRBD1 or TRBD2 (5 bases each). The CDR3 runs 15 residues. Germline V gene data show CDR1 as SEHNR and CDR2 as FQNEAQ (reference sequence). Trimming took off 6 bases at V and 5 bases at J, with 17 bases between the two ends. CDR3 DNA sequence: TGTGCCAGCAGTCGACAGTTCTTGGGACACAATGAGCAGTTCTTC. Its protein is CASSRQFLGHNEQFF.

This clonotype was seen many times. The chain couples TRBV5-8 to TRBJ2-5, with 9 bases that match TRBD2. Germline CDR1 and CDR2: SGHTS and YDEGEE. V shed 3 bases and J 2 bases; nucleotides not matched to a gene: 5. This CDR3 comprises 15 residues. CDR3 amino acids: CASSWLAGKQETQYF. Written as DNA, the CDR3 is TGTGCCAGCAGCTGGCTAGCGGGGAAACAAGAGACCCAGTACTTC.

This clonotype was recorded a few times. The chain combines TRBV12-3 or TRBV12-4 with TRBJ2-1; 9 nucleotides line up with TRBD2. This CDR3 region has 12 residues. V gave up 10 bases and J gave up 13 bases; unmatched junction bases: 11. CDR3 nucleotide sequence: TGTGCCACTAACCCCGGGACTAGCTTTCAGTTCTTC. Protein product: CATNPGTSFQFF.

Many counts were recorded for this clonotype. The chain recombines TRBV7-9 with TRBJ2-7; TRBD1 aligns across 8 bases. The germline gives CDR1 SEHNR, CDR2 FQNEAQ (reference sequence). The V segment lost 5 bases and the J segment 7 bases; nucleotides outside the gene matches: 7. This CDR3 spans 13 amino acids. The CDR3 DNA reads TGTGCCAGCAGCCAGGACAGGGTCGGTGAGCAGTACTTC. Translation: CASSQDRVGEQYF.

This clonotype was picked up many times. The chain recombines TRBV15 with TRBJ2-1, with D perhaps given as TRBD1 or TRBD2 (6 bases each). This CDR3 is 14 amino acids long. Trimming removed 6 bases from V and 6 bases from J, with 15 bases in between. Germline CDR1 is LNHNV and CDR2 is YYDKDF (reference sequence). DNA of the CDR3: TGTGCCACCAGAAACCCTGGGGGGCCCAATGAGCAGTTCTTC. Translated: CATRNPGGPNEQFF.

This chain connects TRBV5-1 to TRBJ1-5, with a possible D match to TRBD1 (5 bases). This CDR3 contains 15 residues. Germline CDR1 is SGHRS and CDR2 is YFSETQ. The V end was cut by 1 base, the J end by 2 bases, with 10 bases between. CDR3 in DNA: TGCGCCAGCAGCTTGTCAGGGTCAGGCAATCAGCCCCAGCATTTT. Residues: CASSLSGSGNQPQHF. The entire variable domain, with the rest obtained from reference TRBV5-1 and TRBJ1-5, is as follows: KAGVTQTPRYLIKTRGQQVTLSCSPISGHRSVSWYQQTPGQGLQFLFEYFSETQRNKGNFPGRFSGRQFSNSRSEMNVSTLELGDSALYLCASSLSGSGNQPQHFGDGTRLSIL.

The chain employs TRBV5-1 and TRBJ1-1; a weak D match, TRBD1 (6 bases). V was clipped by 9 bases and J by 5 bases, with 23 bases between them. CDR3 length equals 15 residues. CDR1 and CDR2 from the germline V gene are SGHRS and YFSETQ. CDR3 DNA: TGCGCCACCCAGGGTGGGGGCGCGGGCGGTACTGAAGCTTTCTTT. Translating it yields CATQGGGAGGTEAFF.

This CDR3 reads CASGLSSGTKNTEAFF. CDR3 sequence (DNA): TGTGCTAGTGGTTTATCCTCCGGGACAAAGAACACTGAAGCTTTCTTT. This chain uses TRBV12-5 with TRBJ1-1; D is perhaps TRBD1 (6 bases). This CDR3 comprises 16 residues. Between the trimmed V and J ends, which lost 3 bases and 1 base, there was a span of 15 bases. Germline CDR1 LGHNT, CDR2 FRNRAP.

The V and J genes are TRBV11-2 and TRBJ2-7; 9 bases agree with TRBD2. Germline V gives CDR1 SGHAT, CDR2 FQNNGV. The V segment lost 4 bases and the J segment 0 bases; nucleotides outside the gene matches: 4. The CDR3 totals 15 residues. The CDR3 is CASSSAGGSSYEQYF. For the CDR3, the DNA is TGTGCCAGCAGCTCCGCGGGGGGGTCCTCCTACGAGCAGTACTTC.

This clonotype was counted many times. The chain carries TRBV29-1 and TRBJ2-7, with D possibly matching TRBD1 (6 bases). CDR3 length: 13 amino acids. V was pared by 7 bases and J by 2 bases, with 15 bases between. CDR1 is SQVTM and CDR2 is ANQGSEA in the germline V gene. The CDR3 DNA sequence: TGCAGCGCAACCGGGACAAATACCTACGAGCAGTACTTC. Its translation is CSATGTNTYEQYF.

V is TRBV5-1 and J is TRBJ1-1; 10 bases align to TRBD1. Germline V lookup: CDR1 SGHRS, CDR2 YFSETQ. The CDR3 sequence is 15 residues long. V gave up 6 bases and J gave up 4 bases; unmatched junction bases: 9. CDR3 protein: CASTGDRDRGTEAFF. CDR3 nucleotide sequence: TGCGCCAGCACCGGCGACCGGGACAGGGGCACTGAAGCTTTCTTT.

In this sample, this clonotype turned up many times. The chain carries TRBV3-1 and TRBJ2-7, with TRBD2 matching 8 bases. The CDR3 has 20 residues. Germline V gene data show CDR1 as LGHDT and CDR2 as YNNKEL (reference sequence). V lost 2 bases, J lost 0 bases, and 18 bases stayed unmatched. CDR3 loop: CASSQMAGRSGGLSSYEQYF. The CDR3 bases are TGTGCCAGCAGCCAAATGGCGGGGCGAAGCGGGGGCTTAAGCTCCTACGAGCAGTACTTC.

The chain links TRBV19 to TRBJ1-6, with D hard to call. This CDR3 is built from 13 residues. The V gene lost 10 bases and the J gene lost 10 bases, with 17 bases spanning the gap. Germline V gene data show CDR1 as LNHDA and CDR2 as SQIVND (reference sequence). CDR3: CATSPEGVSPLHF. DNA for the CDR3: TGTGCCACCTCCCCGGAAGGAGTGTCACCCCTCCACTTT.

This clonotype appeared many times. The rearrangement joins TRBV5-1 to TRBJ1-2, with a weak D call TRBD1 (6 bases). CDR1 is SGHRS and CDR2 is YFSETQ in the germline V gene. This CDR3 is built from 15 residues. The V end lost 0 bases, the J end lost 5 bases, and 14 bases lay between the germline ends. DNA of the CDR3: TGCGCCAGCAGCTTGGACCCAGGGGACCGTTATGGCTACACCTTC. It specifies CASSLDPGDRYGYTF.